A single sample is the source of the 9 T cell receptor beta chains below, sequenced in a study of regulatory T cells in long-lasting Graves disease. The sample's time point: persistent/refractory GD, antithyroid drugs over 5 years with positive TRAb. From PBMCs, RNA was extracted and then used to make the TCR library. The authors built TCR beta libraries using iRepertoire HTBI primers and Arm-PCR of CDR3 regions. Via MiXCR, TCRdb re-called the multiplex PCR reads, giving one row per CDR3 protein. The sample records over 650,000 distinct CDR3 sequences, 25% to 35% being singletons. The source material was peripheral blood mononuclear cells (PBMCs), sampled when the disease was refractory, from a patient treated with antithyroid drugs. The receptors here all came from a female donor with Graves disease.

This clonotype was seen at least ten times. This rearrangement joins TRBV28 to TRBJ1-6; the D gene is possibly TRBD1 (5 bases). The germline V and J ends were trimmed by 8 bases and 9 bases, with 17 bases remaining between them. The germline CDR1 and CDR2 sequences are MDHEN and SYDVKM. The CDR3 spans 14 residues. CDR3 nucleotides: TGTGCCAGCCGTTCGGCAGGGTCATTTTCACCCCTCCACTTT. It specifies CASRSAGSFSPLHF.

This clonotype was found many times. This chain uses TRBV2 with TRBJ1-1; D might be TRBD1 (6 bases). Germline V gene sequence: CDR1 SNHLY, CDR2 FYNNEI. The CDR3 runs to 15 residues. V was pared by 7 bases and J by 0 bases, with 15 bases between. The CDR3 here is CASIRDIRLNTEAFF. As DNA, the CDR3 is TGTGCCAGCATTCGGGACATTAGATTGAACACTGAAGCTTTCTTT.

This clonotype was seen a few times. The chain joins TRBV5-1 to TRBJ1-4; no reliable D call. This CDR3 region has 15 residues. Trimming removed 4 bases at V and 4 bases at J, with 14 bases between. Germline assignment: CDR1 SGHRS and CDR2 YFSETQ. CDR3 loop: CASSRSRRGNEKLFF. CDR3 sequence (DNA): TGCGCCAGCAGCCGGTCAAGACGCGGTAATGAAAAACTGTTTTTT.

This clonotype occurred a few times. The DNA for the CDR3 is TGTGCCAGCAGCACACGGGACTACGGGGTACGGGAGCTGTTTTTT. Its translation: CASSTRDYGVRELFF. The chain employs TRBV7-9 and TRBJ2-2; 7 bases are a match to TRBD2. Germline V gene lookup returns CDR1 SEHNR and CDR2 FQNEAQ (reference sequence). After removal of 5 bases from V and 9 bases from J, the junction contained 12 bases not matched to a gene. This CDR3 has 15 amino acids.

This clonotype was observed at least ten times. This chain joins TRBV28 and TRBJ1-2; D gene uncertain. V shed 8 bases and J shed 7 bases, with 20 bases lying between them. The CDR3 is made up of 14 amino acids. CDR1 and CDR2 (germline): MDHEN, SYDVKM. The DNA of the CDR3 is TGTGCCAGCCACGCATCGCACCTGGGAGTTGGCTACACCTTC. Its translation is CASHASHLGVGYTF.

V gene TRBV11-2 combines with J gene TRBJ1-1, with D possibly being TRBD1 (5 bases). The CDR3 loop spans 14 amino acids. The germline V gene has CDR1 SGHAT and CDR2 FQNNGV. V lost 4 bases and J lost 5, with 14 bases in between. The CDR3 DNA reads TGTGCCAGCAGCTACGGGGGTGGGTTGACTGAAGCTTTCTTT. Protein: CASSYGGGLTEAFF.

This chain links TRBV25-1 with TRBJ1-3; the D gene is possibly TRBD1 (6 bases). CDR1 and CDR2 (germline): MGHDK, SYGVNS. The CDR3 totals 18 residues. Trimming stripped 2 bases from V and 0 bases from J, with 17 bases between. CDR3 nucleotide sequence: TGTGCCAGCAGTGAACCATCGACAGGACTACTCTCTGGAAACACCATATATTTT. It is translated as CASSEPSTGLLSGNTIYF.

V is TRBV29-1 and J is TRBJ2-7, with TRBD1 matching over 11 bases. The length of the CDR3 is 15 residues. Looked up from germline, CDR1 is SQVTM and CDR2 is ANQGSEA. Trimming at V came to 4 bases and at J to 2 bases, leaving 7 bases not matched to a gene. In DNA form, the CDR3 reads TGCAGCGTTGCTATCGGGGACAGGGGGGCCTACGAGCAGTACTTC. It specifies CSVAIGDRGAYEQYF.

V and J are TRBV5-6 and TRBJ1-1, with no clear D. V was trimmed by 4 bases and J by 0 bases, leaving 10 bases between them. CDR3 length: 14 residues. Germline CDR1 is SGHDT and CDR2 is YYEEEE. The CDR3 spells CASSTVGMNTEAFF. The CDR3 DNA reads TGTGCCAGCAGCACGGTGGGGATGAACACTGAAGCTTTCTTT.